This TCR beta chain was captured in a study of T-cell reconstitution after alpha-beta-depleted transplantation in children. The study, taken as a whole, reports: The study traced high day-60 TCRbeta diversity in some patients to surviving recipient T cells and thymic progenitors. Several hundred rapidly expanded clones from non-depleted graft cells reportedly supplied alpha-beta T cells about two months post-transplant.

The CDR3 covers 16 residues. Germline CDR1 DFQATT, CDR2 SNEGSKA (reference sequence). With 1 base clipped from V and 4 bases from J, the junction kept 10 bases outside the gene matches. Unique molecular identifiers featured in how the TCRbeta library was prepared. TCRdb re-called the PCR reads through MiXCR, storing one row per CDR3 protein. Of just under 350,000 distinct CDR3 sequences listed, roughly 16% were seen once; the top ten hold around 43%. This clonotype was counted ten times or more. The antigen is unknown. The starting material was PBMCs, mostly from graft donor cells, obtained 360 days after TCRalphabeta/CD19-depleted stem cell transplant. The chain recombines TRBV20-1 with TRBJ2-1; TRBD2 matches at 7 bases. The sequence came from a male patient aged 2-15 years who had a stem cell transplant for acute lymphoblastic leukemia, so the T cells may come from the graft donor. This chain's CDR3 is CSARGMGLAAYNEQFF. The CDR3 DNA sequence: TGCAGTGCTAGAGGGATGGGGCTAGCGGCGTACAATGAGCAGTTCTTC.